This entry lists 11 T cell receptor beta chains sequenced from one sample in a study of blood T cell repertoires in COVID-19. Assay used: immunoSEQ multiplex PCR; TCRdb lists only in-frame clones, some missing. The sample gives approximately 400,000 clones, about 80% of which show up once; roughly 1.2% is in the top ten. The sequenced sample was peripheral blood. All receptors come from a human donor with acute or convalescent COVID-19. The donor label of this sample is uncertain.

The gene calls are TRBV7-8 and TRBJ1-2, with 7 bases that match TRBD1. The trim removed 5 bases at V and 4 bases at J, leaving 10 bases unmatched. This CDR3 is built from 15 residues. CDR1 is SGHVS and CDR2 is FQNEAQ in the germline V gene. The CDR3 coding sequence is TGTGCCAGCAGCCCCCGGTGGACAGGTCTCTATGGCTACACCTTC. This gives the protein CASSPRWTGLYGYTF.

This sequence joins TRBV10-3 and TRBJ1-3; D not certain. Trimming took 2 bases from V and 7 from J, leaving 9 bases between them. The CDR3 sequence is 13 residues long. From germline, CDR1 is ENHRY and CDR2 SYGVKD. The CDR3 loop is CAISERGLNTIYF. As DNA, the CDR3 is TGTGCCATCAGTGAGCGGGGTCTGAACACCATATATTTT.

V usage is TRBV11-2 and J usage is TRBJ2-1; tentative D call: TRBD2 (7 bases). Germline assignment: CDR1 SGHAT and CDR2 FQNNGV. There are 19 residues in the CDR3. The germline V and J ends were trimmed by 0 bases and 1 base, with 19 bases remaining between them. The CDR3 nucleotides are TGTGCCAGCAGCTTAGATTATGCCTACGCGGGGGCATCCTACAATGAGCAGTTCTTC. This codes for CASSLDYAYAGASYNEQFF.

This clone has just one count. The chain employs TRBV29-1 and TRBJ1-2, with D unresolved. Between the trimmed V and J ends, which lost 6 bases and 6 bases, there was a span of 17 bases. The CDR3 length is 13 residues. The germline gives CDR1 SQVTM, CDR2 ANQGSEA. In DNA, the CDR3 is TGCAGCGTCGCCCGGCGGGCGAGAGATGGCTACACCTTC. It encodes CSVARRARDGYTF.

This chain uses TRBV6-6 with TRBJ1-5; a weak D match, TRBD1 (5 bases). Trimming removed 7 bases from V and 4 bases from J, with 8 bases in between. From germline, CDR1 is MNHNY and CDR2 SVGAGI (reference sequence). This CDR3 comprises 12 residues. The CDR3 sequence: CASNRQNQPQHF. DNA of the CDR3: TGTGCCAGCAATCGACAGAATCAGCCCCAGCATTTT.

V gene TRBV6-1 combines with J gene TRBJ2-7, with 7 nucleotides matching TRBD1. The CDR3 length is 12 residues. Trimming removed 3 bases from V and 4 bases from J; junction bases left unmatched: 0. Per the germline V gene, CDR1 is MNHNS and CDR2 is SASEGT. Written as DNA, the CDR3 is TGTGCCAGCAGTGAGACAGGGTACGAGCAGTACTTC. Translation: CASSETGYEQYF.

This clone was seen a handful of times. The chain is built from TRBV3-1 (or the pseudogene TRBV3-2) and TRBJ1-1; possible D gene TRBD1, 6 bases. The germline CDR1 and CDR2 sequences are LGHDT and YNNKEL (reference sequence). The CDR3 has 17 residues. Trimming stripped 4 bases from V and 6 bases from J, with 24 bases between. CDR3 DNA sequence: TGTGCCAGCAGCCGAGACACCTTACGATACAGGGACCCTGAAGCTTTCTTT. Its translation is CASSRDTLRYRDPEAFF.

The chain is built from TRBV6-2 or TRBV6-3 and TRBJ1-1; D gene unclear. Germline-derived CDR1 and CDR2 are MNHEY and SVGEGT. Trimming cost V 2 bases and J 4 bases, with 8 bases left between them. CDR3 length equals 13 residues. The CDR3 nucleotides are TGTGCCAGCAGTTACGGTCAGGCCACTGAAGCTTTCTTT. Translating it yields CASSYGQATEAFF.

The V gene is TRBV24-1, the J gene TRBJ2-5, with 8 positions matching TRBD2. With 3 bases clipped from V and 5 bases from J, the junction kept 10 bases outside the gene matches. The germline CDR1 and CDR2 sequences are KGHDR and SFDVKD. CDR3 length: 16 residues. CDR3 nucleotide sequence: TGTGCCACCAGTGATAGGTCGGGCGGGGGGTTGGAGACCCAGTACTTC. Protein: CATSDRSGGGLETQYF.

The chain links TRBV3-1 (or the pseudogene TRBV3-2) to TRBJ1-5; D gene ambiguous. CDR3 length equals 16 residues. The germline gives CDR1 LGHDT, CDR2 YNNKEL (reference sequence). V gave up 1 base and J gave up 0 bases, with 10 bases separating them. The CDR3 sequence is CASSQGLSYSNQPQHF. The CDR3 region has the DNA TGTGCCAGCAGCCAAGGTCTCAGTTATAGCAATCAGCCCCAGCATTTT.

The chain is built from TRBV19 and TRBJ1-1; D gene ambiguous. The CDR3 contains 12 residues. The germline V gene has CDR1 LNHDA and CDR2 SQIVND (reference sequence). V lost 5 bases, J lost 9 bases, and 13 bases lay in between. CDR3 DNA sequence: TGTGCCAGTAGTGATGCGCAGACTAAAGCTTTCTTT. This gives the protein CASSDAQTKAFF. The full variable domain, completed using reference TRBV19 and TRBJ1-1, is DGGITQSPKYLFRKEGQNVTLSCEQNLNHDAMYWYRQDPGQGLRLIYYSQIVNDFQKGDIAEGYSVSREKKESFPLTVTSAQKNPTAFYLCASSDAQTKAFFGQGTRLTVV.